The 3 T cell receptor beta chains below all came from one sample that was sequenced in a study of regulatory T cells in long-lasting Graves disease. With iRepertoire HTBI primers and Arm-PCR of CDR3 regions, TCR beta libraries were built. Using its own MiXCR run on the multiplex PCR reads, TCRdb lists one record per CDR3 protein. The sample has some 240,000 distinct CDR3 sequences, roughly 20% seen once. Time point described: newly diagnosed GD, antithyroid drugs for less than 3 months. PBMC-derived RNA was used for the TCR library. These data were also reused for a study on T cells in Graves' hyperthyroidism and ophthalmopathy.

Specimen: peripheral blood mononuclear cells (PBMCs), collected at new diagnosis, from a patient treated with antithyroid drugs. All receptors derive from a woman in her 30s with Graves disease.

The gene calls are TRBV30 and TRBJ2-1; 11 nucleotides line up with TRBD2. Germline CDR1 reads GTSNPN; CDR2 reads SVGIG (reference sequence). Unmatched junction bases numbered 9, after V lost 4 bases and J lost 13 bases. CDR3 length equals 13 residues. The CDR3 DNA reads as TGTGCCTGGAAGGGGACTAGCGGAGAGACCCAGTTCTTC. Its protein is CAWKGTSGETQFF.

This clonotype was seen ten or more times. A much larger clonotype is one base distant, so this may be a read error. This rearrangement joins TRBV2 to TRBJ1-1; D is uncertain. This CDR3 has 13 residues. Germline V lookup: CDR1 SNHLY, CDR2 FYNNEI. Here the CDR3 DNA reads TGTGCCAGCAGGGGATTCATGAACGCTGAAGCTTTCTTT. This codes for CASRGFMNAEAFF.

V usage is TRBV30 and J usage is TRBJ1-1; no reliable D call. CDR3 length equals 15 residues. Per the germline V gene, CDR1 is GTSNPN and CDR2 is SVGIG (reference sequence). Trimming pared 5 bases from V and 3 bases from J, leaving 19 bases between. The CDR3: CAWPVPNGWDTEAFF. In DNA, the CDR3 is TGTGCCTGGCCTGTTCCGAATGGATGGGACACTGAAGCTTTCTTT. Variable domain in full (rest from reference TRBV30 and TRBJ1-1): SQTIHQWPATLVQPVGSPLSLECTVEGTSNPNLYWYRQAAGRGLQLLFYSVGIGQISSEVPQNLSASRPQDRQFILSSKKLLLSDSGFYLCAWPVPNGWDTEAFFGQGTRLTVV.